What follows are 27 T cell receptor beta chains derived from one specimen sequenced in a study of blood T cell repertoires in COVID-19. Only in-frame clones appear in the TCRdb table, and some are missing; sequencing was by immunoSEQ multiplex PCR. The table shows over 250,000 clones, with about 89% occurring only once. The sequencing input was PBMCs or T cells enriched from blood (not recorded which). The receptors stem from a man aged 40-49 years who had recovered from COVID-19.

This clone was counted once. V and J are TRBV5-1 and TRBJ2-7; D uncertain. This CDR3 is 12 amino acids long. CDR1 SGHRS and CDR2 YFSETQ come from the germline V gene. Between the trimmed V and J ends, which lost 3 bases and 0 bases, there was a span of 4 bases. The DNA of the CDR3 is TGCGCCAGCAGCTCCTACTCCTACGAGCAGTACTTC. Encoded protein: CASSSYSYEQYF.

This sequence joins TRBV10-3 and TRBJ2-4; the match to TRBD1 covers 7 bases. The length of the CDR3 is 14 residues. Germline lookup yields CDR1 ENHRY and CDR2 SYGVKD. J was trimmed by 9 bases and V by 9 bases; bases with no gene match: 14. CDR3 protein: CAISPGTEGFIQYF. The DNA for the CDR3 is TGTGCCATTAGCCCGGGGACAGAAGGTTTCATTCAGTACTTC.

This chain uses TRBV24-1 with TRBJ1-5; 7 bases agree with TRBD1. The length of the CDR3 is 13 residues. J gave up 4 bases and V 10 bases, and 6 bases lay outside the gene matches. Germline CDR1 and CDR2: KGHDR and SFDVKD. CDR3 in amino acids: CATQGQTNQPQHF. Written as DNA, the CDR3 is TGTGCCACTCAGGGACAGACGAATCAGCCCCAGCATTTT.

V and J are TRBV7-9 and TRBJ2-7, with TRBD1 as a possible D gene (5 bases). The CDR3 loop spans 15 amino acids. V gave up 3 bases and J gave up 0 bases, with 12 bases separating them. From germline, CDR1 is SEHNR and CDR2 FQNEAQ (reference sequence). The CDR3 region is CASSFRQGSSYEQYF. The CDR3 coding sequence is TGTGCCAGCAGCTTCCGCCAGGGATCCTCCTACGAGCAGTACTTC.

The CDR3 nucleotides read TGTGCCAGCAGCAAAGCTGGGGGAGGGACAGAGAGCGGGAGGTACGGAAACATTCAGTACTTC. It specifies CASSKAGGGTESGRYGNIQYF. V gene TRBV21-1 combines with J gene TRBJ2-4; the table calls TRBD2, which could not be checked here. TRBV21-1 is a listed pseudogene. This CDR3 region has 21 residues.

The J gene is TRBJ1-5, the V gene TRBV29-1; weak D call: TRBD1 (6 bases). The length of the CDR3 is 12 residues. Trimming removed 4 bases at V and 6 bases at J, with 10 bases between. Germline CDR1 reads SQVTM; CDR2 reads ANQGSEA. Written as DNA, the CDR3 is TGCAGCGTTGTTCTGGGGGCTCAGCCCCAGCATTTT. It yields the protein CSVVLGAQPQHF.

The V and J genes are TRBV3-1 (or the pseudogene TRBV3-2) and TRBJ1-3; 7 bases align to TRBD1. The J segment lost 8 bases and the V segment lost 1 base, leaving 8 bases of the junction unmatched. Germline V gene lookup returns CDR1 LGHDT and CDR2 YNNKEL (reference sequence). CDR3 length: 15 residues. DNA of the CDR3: TGTGCCAGCAGCCAAGGAGGGGGCATGCTAGACACCATATATTTT. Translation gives CASSQGGGMLDTIYF.

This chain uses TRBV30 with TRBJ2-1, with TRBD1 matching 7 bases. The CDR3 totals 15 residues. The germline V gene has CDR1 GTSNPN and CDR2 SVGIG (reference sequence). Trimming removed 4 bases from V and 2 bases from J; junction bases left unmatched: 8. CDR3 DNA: TGTGCCTGGATCCCGACAGGGAGCACCTACAATGAGCAGTTCTTC. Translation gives CAWIPTGSTYNEQFF.

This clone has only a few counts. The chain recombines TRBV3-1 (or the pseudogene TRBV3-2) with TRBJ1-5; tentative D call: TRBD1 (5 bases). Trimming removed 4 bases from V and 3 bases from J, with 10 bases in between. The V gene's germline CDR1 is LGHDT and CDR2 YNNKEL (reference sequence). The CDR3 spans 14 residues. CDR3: CASSRRQFNQPQHF. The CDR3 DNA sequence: TGTGCCAGCAGCCGCCGACAGTTCAATCAGCCCCAGCATTTT.

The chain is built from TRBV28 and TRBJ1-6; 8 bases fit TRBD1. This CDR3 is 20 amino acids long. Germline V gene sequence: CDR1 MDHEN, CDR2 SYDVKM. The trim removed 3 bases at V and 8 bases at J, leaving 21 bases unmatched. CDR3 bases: TGTGCCAGCAGTTTTGCAGTCTCCTGGCAGGGGGCTAGAAGGCATTCACCCCTCCACTTT. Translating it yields CASSFAVSWQGARRHSPLHF.

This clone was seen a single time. The CDR3 DNA reads as TGTGCCACCAGTGACCCCCGGGTAACTAGCGGGAGCACAGATACGCAGTATTTT. Amino acids: CATSDPRVTSGSTDTQYF. This chain links TRBV24-1 with TRBJ2-3; 9 positions match TRBD2. The trim removed 4 bases at V and 0 bases at J, leaving 10 bases unmatched. The CDR3 has 18 amino acids. CDR1 is KGHDR, CDR2 SFDVKD, per germline.

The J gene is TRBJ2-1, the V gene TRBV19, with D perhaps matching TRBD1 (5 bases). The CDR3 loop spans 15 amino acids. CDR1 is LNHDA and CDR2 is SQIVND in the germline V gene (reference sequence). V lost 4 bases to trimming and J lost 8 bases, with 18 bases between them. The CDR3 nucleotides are TGTGCCAGTAGTAAGGGCCTGGGGCGGAACGATGAGCAGTTCTTC. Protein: CASSKGLGRNDEQFF.

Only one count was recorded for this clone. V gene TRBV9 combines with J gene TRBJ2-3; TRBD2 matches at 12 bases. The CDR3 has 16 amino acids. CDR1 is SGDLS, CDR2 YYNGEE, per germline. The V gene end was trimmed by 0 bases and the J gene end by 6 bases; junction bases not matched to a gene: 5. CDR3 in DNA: TGTGCCAGCAGCGTAGCTAGCGGGAGGGGGATCGATACGCAGTATTTT. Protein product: CASSVASGRGIDTQYF. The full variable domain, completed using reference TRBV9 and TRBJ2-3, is DSGVTQTPKHLITATGQRVTLRCSPRSGDLSVYWYQQSLDQGLQFLIQYYNGEERAKGNILERFSAQQFPDLHSELNLSSLELGDSALYFCASSVASGRGIDTQYFGPGTRLTVL.

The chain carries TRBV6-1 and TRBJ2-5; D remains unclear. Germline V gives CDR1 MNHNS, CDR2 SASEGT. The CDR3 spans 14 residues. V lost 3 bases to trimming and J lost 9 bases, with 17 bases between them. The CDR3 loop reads CASSEEWSSRAQYF. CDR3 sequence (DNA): TGTGCCAGCAGTGAGGAGTGGTCCAGTCGGGCCCAGTACTTC.

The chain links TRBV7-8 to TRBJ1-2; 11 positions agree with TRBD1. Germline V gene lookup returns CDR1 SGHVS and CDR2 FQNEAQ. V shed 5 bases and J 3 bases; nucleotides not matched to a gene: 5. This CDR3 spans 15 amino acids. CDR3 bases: TGTGCCAGCAGCGCCCCGGACAGGGGGCACTATGGCTACACCTTC. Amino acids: CASSAPDRGHYGYTF.

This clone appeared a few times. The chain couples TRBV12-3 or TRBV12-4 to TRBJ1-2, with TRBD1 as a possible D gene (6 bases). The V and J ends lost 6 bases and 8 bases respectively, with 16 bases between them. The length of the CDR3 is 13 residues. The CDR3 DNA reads TGTGCCAGCAGCGAATCAGGGGTTCGCGGCTACACCTTC. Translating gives CASSESGVRGYTF.

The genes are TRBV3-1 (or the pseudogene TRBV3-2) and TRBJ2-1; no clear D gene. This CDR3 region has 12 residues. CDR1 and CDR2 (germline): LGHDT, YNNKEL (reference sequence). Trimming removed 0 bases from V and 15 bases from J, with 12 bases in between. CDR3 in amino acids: CASSQEGRNPFF. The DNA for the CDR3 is TGTGCCAGCAGCCAAGAGGGCAGGAACCCGTTCTTC.

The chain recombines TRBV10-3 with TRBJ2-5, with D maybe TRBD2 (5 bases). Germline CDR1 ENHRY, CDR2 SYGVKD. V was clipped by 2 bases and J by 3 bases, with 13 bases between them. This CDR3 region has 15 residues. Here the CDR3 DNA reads TGTGCCATCAGTGAGGGACTGTGGACGGAAGAGACCCAGTACTTC. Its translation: CAISEGLWTEETQYF.

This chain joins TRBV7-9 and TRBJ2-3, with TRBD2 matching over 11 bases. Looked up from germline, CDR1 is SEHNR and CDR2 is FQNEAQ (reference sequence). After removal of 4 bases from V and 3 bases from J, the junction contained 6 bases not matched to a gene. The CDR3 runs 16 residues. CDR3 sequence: CASSSPSGRWTDTQYF. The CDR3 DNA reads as TGTGCCAGCAGCTCACCTAGCGGGAGGTGGACAGATACGCAGTATTTT. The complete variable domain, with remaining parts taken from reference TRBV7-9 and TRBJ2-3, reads DTGVSQNPRHKITKRGQNVTFRCDPISEHNRLYWYRQTLGQGPEFLTYFQNEAQLEKSRLLSDRFSAERPKGSFSTLEIQRTEQGDSAMYLCASSSPSGRWTDTQYFGPGTRLTVL.

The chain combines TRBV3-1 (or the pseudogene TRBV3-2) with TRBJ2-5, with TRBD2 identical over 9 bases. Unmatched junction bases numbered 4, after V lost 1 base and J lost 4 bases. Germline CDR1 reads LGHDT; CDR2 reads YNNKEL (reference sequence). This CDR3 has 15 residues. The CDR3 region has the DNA TGTGCCAGCAGCCAAGCGTCTAGCGGGGCAGAGACCCAGTACTTC. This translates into CASSQASSGAETQYF.

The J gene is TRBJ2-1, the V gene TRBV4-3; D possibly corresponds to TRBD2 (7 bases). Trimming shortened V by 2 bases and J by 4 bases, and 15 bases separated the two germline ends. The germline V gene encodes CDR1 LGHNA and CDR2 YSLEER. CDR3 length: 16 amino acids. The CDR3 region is CASSQTPGGGYNEQFF. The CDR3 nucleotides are TGCGCCAGCAGCCAAACCCCGGGGGGCGGGTACAATGAGCAGTTCTTC.

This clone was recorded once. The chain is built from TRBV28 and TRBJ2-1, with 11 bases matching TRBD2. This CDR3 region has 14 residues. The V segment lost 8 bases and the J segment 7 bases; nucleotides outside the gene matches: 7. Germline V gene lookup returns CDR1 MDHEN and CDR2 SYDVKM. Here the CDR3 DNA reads TGTGCCAGCGTACTAGCGGGAGTTGGTAATGAGCAGTTCTTC. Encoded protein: CASVLAGVGNEQFF.

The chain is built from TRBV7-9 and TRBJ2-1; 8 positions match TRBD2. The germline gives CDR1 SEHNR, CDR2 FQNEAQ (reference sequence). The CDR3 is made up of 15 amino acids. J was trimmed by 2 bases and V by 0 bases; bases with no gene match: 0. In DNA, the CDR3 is TGTGCCAGCAGCTTAGCTAGCGGGGCCTACAATGAGCAGTTCTTC. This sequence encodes CASSLASGAYNEQFF.

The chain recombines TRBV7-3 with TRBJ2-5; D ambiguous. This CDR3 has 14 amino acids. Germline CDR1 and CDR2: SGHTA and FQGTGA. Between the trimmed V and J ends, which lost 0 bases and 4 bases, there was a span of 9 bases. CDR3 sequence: CASSLTRSPETQYF. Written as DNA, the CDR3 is TGTGCCAGCAGCTTAACCAGATCCCCAGAGACCCAGTACTTC.

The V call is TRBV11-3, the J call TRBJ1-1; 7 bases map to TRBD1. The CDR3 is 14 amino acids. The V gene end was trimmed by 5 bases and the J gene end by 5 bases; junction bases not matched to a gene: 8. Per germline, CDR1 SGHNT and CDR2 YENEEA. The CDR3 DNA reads TGTGCCAGCAGCCTGGCGACAGGGATGACTGAAGCTTTCTTT. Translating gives CASSLATGMTEAFF.

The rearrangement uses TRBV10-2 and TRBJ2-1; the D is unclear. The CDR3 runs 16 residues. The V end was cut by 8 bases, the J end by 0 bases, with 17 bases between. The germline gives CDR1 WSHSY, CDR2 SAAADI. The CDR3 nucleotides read TGCGCCAGCGTGAATTTGTTAACGAGCTCCTACAATGAGCAGTTCTTC. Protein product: CASVNLLTSSYNEQFF.

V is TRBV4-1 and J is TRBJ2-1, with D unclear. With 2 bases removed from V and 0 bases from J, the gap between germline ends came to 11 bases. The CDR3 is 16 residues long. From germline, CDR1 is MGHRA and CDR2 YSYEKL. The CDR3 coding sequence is TGCGCCAGCAGCCAAATTGTTTCGAGCTCCTACAATGAGCAGTTCTTC. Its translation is CASSQIVSSSYNEQFF.